This is a list of T cell receptor beta chains from one sample in a study of blood T cells in healthy people across ages. Via MiXCR, TCRdb re-called the 5' RACE reads, giving one row per CDR3 protein. The sample contains 600,000 or so distinct CDR3 sequences, about 30% of which appear only once. What was sequenced was blood. The receptors stem from a woman over 75 in good health. The CDR3 runs from the conserved cysteine through the conserved F or W. D genes are given only for firm matches. Rows may omit the clone size; those that give it use once, few, many or a size class.

D,V,size,J,DNA,CDR3
-,TRBV7-9,-,TRBJ2-5,TGTGCCAGCAGCCATTCAGCGGAAGAGACCCAGTACTTC,CASSHSAEETQYF
-,TRBV11-2,many,TRBJ2-5,TGTGCCAGCAGCTCTCCTCAGGGGGGAGGGTCAGAGACCCAGTACTTC,CASSSPQGGGSETQYF
-,TRBV7-6,many,TRBJ2-7,TGTGCCAGCAGCCGAGGGACCGCAACCTACGAGCAGTACTTC,CASSRGTATYEQYF
-,TRBV4-3,-,TRBJ1-3,TGCGCCAGCAGCCAAGATGGCGGCTCTGGAAACACCATATATTTT,CASSQDGGSGNTIYF
TRBD1,TRBV2,many,TRBJ2-1,TGTGCCAGTCAGGACAGGCCGAGCTCCTACAATGAGCAGTTCTTC,CASQDRPSSYNEQFF
-,TRBV20-1,many,TRBJ2-1,TGCAGTGCTAGAGATCGGGGCCGGGGCATCAATGAGCAGTTCTTC,CSARDRGRGINEQFF
-,TRBV20-1,many,TRBJ2-1,TGCAGTGCTAGAGGGGACGCCCGCTCCTACAATGAGCAGTTCTTC,CSARGDARSYNEQFF
-,TRBV13,once,TRBJ2-1,TGTGCCAGCAGCTTCAATCTTATCTCCTACAATGAGCAGTTCTTC,CASSFNLISYNEQFF
-,TRBV3-1,few,TRBJ1-5,TGTGCCAGCAGCCAGTGGGGCTATAGCAATCAGCCCCAGCATTTT,CASSQWGYSNQPQHF
-,TRBV19,-,TRBJ1-5,TGTGCCAGTAGTACCCGGGACGGCGGTCGGCCCCAGCATTTT,CASSTRDGGRPQHF
-,TRBV29-1,once,TRBJ1-2,TGCAGCGTGACAGGTACCGGAGGCTACACCTTC,CSVTGTGGYTF
-,TRBV7-8,-,TRBJ1-1,TGTGCCAGCAGCTTCCCCAAAGGGGGGCTCGCTGAAGCTTTCTTT,CASSFPKGGLAEAFF
-,TRBV5-1,many,TRBJ2-5,TGCGCCAGCAGCCCTGGTGGGCGGCAGGACCAAGAGACCCAGTACTTC,CASSPGGRQDQETQYF
-,TRBV2,many,TRBJ1-5,TGTGCCAGCAGTGCTGAACTTGGGCAGCCCCAGCATTTT,CASSAELGQPQHF
-,TRBV2,few,TRBJ2-7,TGTGCCAGCCGTAGGGGAGACGAGCAGTACTTC,CASRRGDEQYF
TRBD1,TRBV7-8,-,TRBJ1-5,TGTGCCAGCAGCTCCCAGACAGGGGTGCAGCCCCAGCATTTT,CASSSQTGVQPQHF
-,TRBV7-6,many,TRBJ2-7,TGTGCCAGCAGCTCCCTAGACATGGACGAGCAGTACTTC,CASSSLDMDEQYF
-,TRBV3-1,-,TRBJ2-3,TGTGCCAGCAGCCTTGCCGGGGGAGGCACAGGTACGCAGTATTTT,CASSLAGGGTGTQYF
-,TRBV20-1,once,TRBJ2-6,TGCAGTGCTCGCACCTCGACTTTC,CSARTSTF
-,TRBV9,many,TRBJ2-2,TGTGCCAGCAGGAACCAGGGGACCGGGGAGCTGTTTTTT,CASRNQGTGELFF
-,TRBV15,many,TRBJ2-1,TGTGCCACCAGCATATCACCCAATGAGCAGTTCTTC,CATSISPNEQFF
TRBD2,TRBV28,-,TRBJ2-1,TGTGCCAGCAGTTTCCTACTAGCGGGGGGACTATACAATGAGCAGTTCTTC,CASSFLLAGGLYNEQFF
TRBD1,TRBV12-3/TRBV12-4,few,TRBJ2-1,TGTGCCAGCGGTGGACAGGGCGCTTACAATGAGCAGTTCTTC,CASGGQGAYNEQFF
-,TRBV7-3,few,TRBJ2-7,TGTGCCAGCAGCTCACAGGGAGGCGAGCAGTGCTTC,CASSSQGGEQCF
-,TRBV20-1,many,TRBJ1-6,TGCAGTGCTAGTGACCACGGGGGAGGCTATTCACCCCTCCACTTT,CSASDHGGGYSPLHF
TRBD1,TRBV7-2,-,TRBJ2-1,TGTGCCAGCAGCTTCATGCCCGGGACAGGGGGCAATGAGCAGTTCTTC,CASSFMPGTGGNEQFF
-,TRBV11-2,many,TRBJ2-7,TGTGCCAGCAGCTTAGATCGCAGGGAAATTTACGAGCAGTACTTC,CASSLDRREIYEQYF
-,TRBV20-1,many,TRBJ1-2,TGCAGTGCTATTACAGGGAACTATGGCTACACCTTC,CSAITGNYGYTF
-,TRBV3-1,few,TRBJ2-3,TGTGCCAGCAGCCAAGCTTGGGATACGCAGTATTTT,CASSQAWDTQYF
-,TRBV7-8,many,TRBJ2-7,TGTGCCAGCAGCTCCCGGAGTAACTCCTACGAGCAGTACTTC,CASSSRSNSYEQYF
TRBD1,TRBV18,many,TRBJ2-5,TGTGCCACCGCCCGGGACAGGGGGACCCAAGAGACCCAGTACTTC,CATARDRGTQETQYF
-,TRBV6-2/TRBV6-3,-,TRBJ1-2,TGTGCCAGCTGCGAGGCCTATGGCTACACCTTC,CASCEAYGYTF
-,TRBV20-1,many,TRBJ1-2,TGCAGTGCTAGAGATGGGGAGAGCTATGGCTACACCTTC,CSARDGESYGYTF
-,TRBV6-2/TRBV6-3,many,TRBJ2-6,TGTGCCAGCAGTTTAGGGGGACTGATCTCTGGGGCCAACGTCCTGACTTTC,CASSLGGLISGANVLTF
TRBD2,TRBV20-1,few,TRBJ2-1,TGCAGTGCTAGATTTAGCGGGGGCTACTACAATGAGCAGTTCTTC,CSARFSGGYYNEQFF
-,TRBV12-3/TRBV12-4,many,TRBJ1-1,TGTGCCAGCAGTTCGGATAAGAACACTGAAGCTTTCTTT,CASSSDKNTEAFF
-,TRBV6-5,many,TRBJ2-1,TGTGCCAGCAGCCCCGTGTTATCGGAGAGGCATGAGCAGTTCTTC,CASSPVLSERHEQFF
TRBD1,TRBV9,-,TRBJ1-3,TGTGCCAGCAGCGCTCCCTCAGGGGGCTACGGAAACACCATATATTTT,CASSAPSGGYGNTIYF
-,TRBV5-1,-,TRBJ1-1,TGCGCCAGCAGCTTGGAAGGGGGAGTTAGGAACACTGAAGCTTTCTTT,CASSLEGGVRNTEAFF